These 2 T cell receptor beta chains were sequenced from one sample in a study of cytomegalovirus exposure and HLA in healthy donors. PCR primers comprised 60 Vbeta and 13 Jbeta primers. Measured with immunoSEQ multiplex PCR; TCRdb has only the in-frame clones, and not every one. The repertoire includes roughly 80,000 clones, over 70% of them detected once, and 2.5% to 3.5% sits in the top ten. The sample consisted of PBMCs. The receptors shown here come from a man between 45 and 60 years old in good health and CMV-seropositive.

The rearrangement uses TRBV19 and TRBJ2-7, with D perhaps TRBD2 (6 bases). The length of the CDR3 is 14 residues. The germline V and J ends were trimmed by 5 bases and 0 bases, with 11 bases remaining between them. The germline V gene has CDR1 LNHDA and CDR2 SQIVND (reference sequence). The CDR3, as DNA: TGTGCCAGTAGTCGGGGACTGCACTCCTACGAGCAGTACTTC. Its protein product is CASSRGLHSYEQYF.

The chain has TRBV12-5 and TRBJ2-5; 9 bases agree with TRBD2. Losses at the gene ends were 0 bases for V and 4 bases for J; bases not matched to a gene: 0. There are 14 residues in the CDR3. Germline values: CDR1 LGHNT, CDR2 FRNRAP. The CDR3 DNA follows: TGTGCTAGTGGTTTGGTAGCGGGAGGAGAGACCCAGTACTTC. Translating it yields CASGLVAGGETQYF.